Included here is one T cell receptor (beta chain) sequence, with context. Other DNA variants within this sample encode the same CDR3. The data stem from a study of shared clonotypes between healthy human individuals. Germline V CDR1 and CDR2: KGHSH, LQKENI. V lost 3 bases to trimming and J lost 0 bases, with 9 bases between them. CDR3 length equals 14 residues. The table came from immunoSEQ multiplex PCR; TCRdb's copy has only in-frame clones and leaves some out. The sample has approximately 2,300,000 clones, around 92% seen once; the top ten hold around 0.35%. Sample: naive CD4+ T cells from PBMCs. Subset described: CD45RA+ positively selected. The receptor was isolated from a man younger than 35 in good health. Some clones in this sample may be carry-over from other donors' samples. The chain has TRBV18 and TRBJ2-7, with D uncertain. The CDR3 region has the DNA TGTGCCAGCTCACCCCCCGGCCTCTCCTACGAGCAGTACTTC. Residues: CASSPPGLSYEQYF.